The clone carrying this TCR beta chain was picked up one time. Its antigen remains unknown. From germline, CDR1 is PRHDT and CDR2 FYEKMQ (reference sequence). The CDR3 is 16 amino acids. The V and J ends lost 4 bases and 1 base, in that order; junction bases with no gene match: 7. Produced via immunoSEQ multiplex PCR; TCRdb's table is partial and in-frame only. Here the sample spans approximately 2,000,000 clones, roughly 95% being singletons. This entry is derived from a study of shared clonotypes between healthy human individuals. The wider study: Donors were a couple of women and a few men aged 18 to 49. Regarding the study as a whole: Large sequencing depth failed to make sorted-subset sequencing complete, rarefaction showed. The diversity represented, both genetic and in exposure history, was limited by few donors.

CD45RO negativity and positive selection for CCR7 defined naive CD8 cells, a population that excluded terminally differentiated effector memory CD45RA+ cells. The receptor comes from a young man in good health. Some clones in this sample may be carry-over from other donors' samples. The material sequenced was naive CD8+ T cells from PBMCs. The chain links TRBV13 to TRBJ1-3, with 7 bases lining up with TRBD1. The CDR3 DNA follows: TGTGCCAGCAGCTCGGGGACAGTCAAATCTGGAAACACCATATATTTT. It encodes CASSSGTVKSGNTIYF.